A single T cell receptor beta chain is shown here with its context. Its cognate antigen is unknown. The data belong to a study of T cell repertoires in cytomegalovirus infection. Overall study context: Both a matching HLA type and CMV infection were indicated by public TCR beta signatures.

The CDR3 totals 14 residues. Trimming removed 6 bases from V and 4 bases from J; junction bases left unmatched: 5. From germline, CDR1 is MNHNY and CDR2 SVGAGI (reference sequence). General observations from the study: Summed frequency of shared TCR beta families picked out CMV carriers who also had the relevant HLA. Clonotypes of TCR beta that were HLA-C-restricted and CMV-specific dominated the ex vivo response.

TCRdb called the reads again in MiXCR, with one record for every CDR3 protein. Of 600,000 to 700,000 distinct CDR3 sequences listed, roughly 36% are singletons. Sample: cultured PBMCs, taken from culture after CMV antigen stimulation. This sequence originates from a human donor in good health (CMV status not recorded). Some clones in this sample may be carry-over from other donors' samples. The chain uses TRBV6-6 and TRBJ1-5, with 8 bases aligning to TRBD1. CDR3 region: CASSQDRENQPQHF. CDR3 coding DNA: TGTGCCAGCAGCCAGGACAGGGAGAATCAGCCCCAGCATTTT.